This TCR beta chain was identified in a study of blood T cell repertoires in COVID-19. In the study overall: Acute-phase and convalescent COVID-19 samples originated in the United States, Italy and Spain. PBMCs, B-cell-depleted T cells, or T cells were the source of the cDNA or gDNA that made up the material.

Germline CDR1 is MNHNS and CDR2 is SASEGT. The CDR3 spans 16 residues. With V trimmed by 1 base and J by 4 bases, 8 bases remained unmatched. How the authors handled the data: Reference gene primer amplification gave nucleated cell count estimates. The table came from immunoSEQ multiplex PCR; TCRdb's copy has only in-frame clones and leaves some out. D and trimming were read from the DNA, whereas the V and J calls and clone size are those reported in that table. This sample carries hundreds of thousands of clones, roughly 90% of them seen once, and the ten largest clones take 1% to 1.5%. The chain combines TRBV6-1 with TRBJ1-2; 8 bases line up with TRBD1. The clonotype comes from a man aged 35-49 years with acute or convalescent COVID-19. Sequenced: peripheral blood. The CDR3 region is CASSEGGQGGIYGYTF. The DNA for the CDR3 is TGTGCCAGCAGTGAAGGCGGACAGGGAGGAATCTATGGCTACACCTTC.